The 18 T cell receptor beta chains reported below all come from one sample, sequenced in a study of T cell repertoires in cytomegalovirus infection. TCRdb re-derived calls from the reads in MiXCR, one entry per CDR3 protein. The sample lists approximately 500,000 distinct CDR3 sequences, about 15% occurring once. The specimen was CD8+ T cells from PBMCs. These receptor sequences come from a human donor in good health (CMV status not recorded). Some clones in this sample may be carry-over from other donors' samples.

This clonotype was observed a single time. Given a much more abundant clone one base away, this may be a read error. Lacking the conserved final phenylalanine or tryptophan, this CDR3 likely reflects a read error. This sequence joins TRBV6-2 or TRBV6-3 and TRBJ2-1, with 13 bases matching TRBD2. Germline values: CDR1 MNHEY, CDR2 SVGEGT. V shed 10 bases, J shed 6 bases, and the junction held 24 bases outside the gene matches. The CDR3 covers 20 residues. The CDR3 is CAITVRKRLAGGLTINEQFL. DNA of the CDR3: TGTGCCATTACGGTGAGGAAAAGACTAGCGGGAGGTTTAACAATCAATGAGCAGTTCTTA.

This clonotype is a singleton in its sample. The rearrangement links TRBV27 to TRBJ1-1; D might be TRBD1 (5 bases). Germline CDR1 and CDR2: MNHEY and SMNVEV (reference sequence). This CDR3 has 11 amino acids. V was clipped by 11 bases and J by 4 bases, with 11 bases between them. In DNA, the CDR3 is TGTGCCTGCCGCGGGGGCACTGAAGCTTTCTTT. Encoded protein: CACRGGTEAFF.

This clonotype was counted between two and nine times. This sequence joins TRBV12-5 and TRBJ2-5; unclear D gene. With 8 bases removed from V and 5 bases from J, the gap between germline ends came to 15 bases. Germline loops: CDR1 LGHNT, CDR2 FRNRAP. The CDR3 has 13 amino acids. The CDR3 loop is CASQSRYGETQYF. The CDR3 DNA follows: TGTGCTAGTCAATCCCGGTACGGGGAGACCCAGTACTTC.

CDR3 nucleotide sequence: TGTGCCAGCAGTGAAGGGGACAGGGCCTACGAGCAGTACTTC. This sequence encodes CASSEGDRAYEQYF. The chain has TRBV2 and TRBJ2-7, with 9 positions matching TRBD1. CDR1 and CDR2 from the germline V gene are SNHLY and FYNNEI. The CDR3 contains 14 residues. V gave up 1 base and J gave up 2 bases; unmatched junction bases: 0.

In its sample, this clonotype was seen a few times. The V gene is TRBV13, the J gene TRBJ1-4; D not resolved. CDR1 is PRHDT, CDR2 FYEKMQ, per germline (reference sequence). The CDR3 has 16 amino acids. V dropped 4 bases and J dropped 7 bases, with 19 bases sitting between them. Written as DNA, the CDR3 is TGTGCCAGCAGCTCTGATGGACTCTTAGTTCGTGAAAAACTGTTTTTT. This translates into CASSSDGLLVREKLFF.

This clonotype was seen repeatedly, ten times or more. V gene TRBV7-6 combines with J gene TRBJ2-1; tentative D call: TRBD2 (7 bases). Trimming left V 1 base short and J 1 base short, with 14 bases between. Per germline, CDR1 SGHVS and CDR2 FNYEAQ. This CDR3 has 17 residues. The DNA of the CDR3 is TGTGCCAGCAGCTTAGGTCGGGGGGCCTATTCCTACAATGAGCAGTTCTTC. This sequence encodes CASSLGRGAYSYNEQFF.

This sequence joins TRBV28 and TRBJ1-1; D remains ambiguous. Trimming cost V 3 bases and J 4 bases, with 15 bases left between them. Germline-derived CDR1 and CDR2 are MDHEN and SYDVKM. CDR3 length: 15 residues. The CDR3 protein is CASSFMGVGATEAFF. The CDR3 nucleotides are TGTGCCAGCAGTTTTATGGGCGTAGGAGCCACTGAAGCTTTCTTT.

This rearrangement joins TRBV6-4 to TRBJ2-1, with D perhaps TRBD1 (6 bases). V lost 10 bases to trimming and J lost 6 bases, with 19 bases between them. The germline V gene has CDR1 MRHNA and CDR2 SNTAGT. The CDR3 runs 14 residues. The CDR3 DNA reads TGTGCCACCTTTCGGATACAGGGTTGCAATGAGCAGTTCTTC. It is translated as CATFRIQGCNEQFF.

This chain joins TRBV27 and TRBJ2-7; 10 bases map to TRBD1. Germline V gene lookup returns CDR1 MNHEY and CDR2 SMNVEV (reference sequence). The CDR3 sequence is 12 residues long. The V and J ends lost 10 bases and 7 bases, in that order; junction bases with no gene match: 7. CDR3 in amino acids: CATRQGAREQYF. Here the CDR3 DNA reads TGTGCCACTCGACAGGGGGCTCGTGAGCAGTACTTC.

This clonotype has only a few counts. J is TRBJ1-1 and V is TRBV6-5; tentative D call: TRBD1 (6 bases). CDR3 size: 13 residues. CDR1 is MNHEY and CDR2 is SVGAGI in the germline V gene. V lost 7 bases, J lost 5 bases, and 14 bases lay in between. CDR3 amino acids: CASTQRGKTEAFF. For the CDR3, the DNA is TGTGCCAGCACCCAAAGGGGGAAAACTGAAGCTTTCTTT.

This clonotype was counted ten times or more. This chain connects TRBV10-3 to TRBJ1-2; D is perhaps TRBD1 (6 bases). This CDR3 is built from 19 residues. V dropped 0 bases and J dropped 6 bases, with 26 bases sitting between them. In germline, CDR1 is ENHRY, CDR2 SYGVKD. CDR3 sequence: CAISESDMVIGQPVDGYTF. CDR3 coding DNA: TGTGCCATCAGTGAGTCAGATATGGTTATTGGACAGCCGGTGGATGGCTACACCTTC.

This clonotype came up many times. CDR3 nucleotides: TGTGCCAGCAGCTTTTACAGCGGGAGAGAGTACGAGCAGTACTTC. Protein: CASSFYSGREYEQYF. The V call is TRBV7-9, the J call TRBJ2-7; 8 bases are shared with TRBD2. Germline V CDR1 and CDR2: SEHNR, FQNEAQ (reference sequence). CDR3 length equals 15 residues. V lost 3 bases, J lost 4 bases, and 8 bases stayed unmatched.

This clonotype was counted many times. This chain joins TRBV7-2 and TRBJ2-7; TRBD1 is a possible D gene (6 bases). The CDR3 sequence is 15 residues long. Trimming shortened V by 3 bases and J by 2 bases, and 14 bases separated the two germline ends. CDR1 is SGHTA and CDR2 is FQGNSA in the germline V gene. DNA for the CDR3: TGTGCCAGCAGCTTGACAGGCCCTGGCCCCTACGAGCAGTACTTC. Its protein is CASSLTGPGPYEQYF.

The sample holds many counts of this clonotype. The chain carries TRBV28 and TRBJ2-1; either TRBD1 or TRBD2 may supply D (5 bases each). Trimming removed 3 bases at V and 3 bases at J, with 12 bases between. The germline V gene encodes CDR1 MDHEN and CDR2 SYDVKM. The CDR3 has 15 residues. The CDR3 is CASSLLGDGYNEQFF. The CDR3 bases are TGTGCCAGCAGTTTGTTGGGGGACGGCTACAATGAGCAGTTCTTC.

This clonotype has at least ten counts. The rearrangement joins TRBV7-3 to TRBJ2-7; TRBD2 matches at 12 bases. Trimming cost V 2 bases and J 5 bases; bases outside gene matches: 4. CDR3 length: 15 residues. Germline CDR1 SGHTA, CDR2 FQGTGA. The CDR3 DNA reads TGTGCCAGCAGCTTACTAGCGGGAGGGCCCAACGAGCAGTACTTC. Its translation: CASSLLAGGPNEQYF.

There are many counts of this clonotype. The rearrangement links TRBV6-6 to TRBJ2-3; 14 bases align to TRBD2. The V gene's germline CDR1 is MNHNY and CDR2 SVGAGI (reference sequence). The V gene end was trimmed by 2 bases and the J gene end by 1 base; junction bases not matched to a gene: 8. CDR3 length: 19 amino acids. The CDR3 DNA is TGTGCCAGCAGTTACAGACTAGCGGGGGGGCCAAGAGGCACAGATACGCAGTATTTT. Encoded protein: CASSYRLAGGPRGTDTQYF.

This clonotype was observed at least ten times. The CDR3 DNA is TGTGCCAGCAGCTTAGCCATCGAGGACAGGGGGAGGGATACGCAGTATTTT. Its protein product is CASSLAIEDRGRDTQYF. The chain has TRBV7-6 and TRBJ2-3; the match to TRBD1 covers 10 bases. Unmatched junction bases numbered 9, after V lost 0 bases and J lost 6 bases. The CDR3 runs 17 residues. Germline-derived CDR1 and CDR2 are SGHVS and FNYEAQ.

This clonotype has a count of ten or more. The gene calls are TRBV5-1 and TRBJ2-1, with 8 bases matching TRBD1. The CDR3 is made up of 19 amino acids. Germline lookup yields CDR1 SGHRS and CDR2 YFSETQ. V lost 1 base, J lost 7 bases, and 19 bases stayed unmatched. This CDR3 is CASSLTLSGQGGLINEQFF. For the CDR3, the DNA is TGCGCCAGCAGCTTGACCCTTTCTGGACAGGGTGGGTTGATAAATGAGCAGTTCTTC.